This T cell receptor beta chain was sequenced for a study of PD-1 and CTLA-4 blockade in melanoma. Some clones are missing from TCRdb's copy, which holds only in-frame ones; the method was immunoSEQ multiplex PCR. The table records 16,000 or so clones, 65% to 75% of them present only once. Germline V gene data show CDR1 as MGHRA and CDR2 as YSYEKL. Trimming at V came to 0 bases and at J to 7 bases, leaving 5 bases not matched to a gene. The CDR3 extends over 16 amino acids. Sequences were derived from CD8+ T cells from peripheral blood, sampled before anti-PD-1 treatment. This receptor was obtained from a human donor with melanoma. V is TRBV4-1 and J is TRBJ2-1, with 11 positions matching TRBD2. The CDR3 nucleotides are TGCGCCAGCAGCCAAGAAATAGCGGGAGGGGAGAATGAGCAGTTCTTC. Its protein is CASSQEIAGGENEQFF.